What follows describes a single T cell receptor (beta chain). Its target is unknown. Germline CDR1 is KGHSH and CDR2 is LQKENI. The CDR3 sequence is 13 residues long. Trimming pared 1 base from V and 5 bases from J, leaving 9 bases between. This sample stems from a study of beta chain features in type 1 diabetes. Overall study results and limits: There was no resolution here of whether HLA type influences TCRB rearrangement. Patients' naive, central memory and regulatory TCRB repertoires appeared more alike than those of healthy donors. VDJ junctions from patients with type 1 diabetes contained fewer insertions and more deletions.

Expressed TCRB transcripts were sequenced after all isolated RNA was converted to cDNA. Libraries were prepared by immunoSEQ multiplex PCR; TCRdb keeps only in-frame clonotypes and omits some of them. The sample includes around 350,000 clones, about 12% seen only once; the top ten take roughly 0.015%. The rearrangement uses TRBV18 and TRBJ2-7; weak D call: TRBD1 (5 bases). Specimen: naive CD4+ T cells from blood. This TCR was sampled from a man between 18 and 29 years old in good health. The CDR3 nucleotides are TGTGCCAGCTCACCACTTCAGGGCAACGAGCAGTACTTC. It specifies CASSPLQGNEQYF.